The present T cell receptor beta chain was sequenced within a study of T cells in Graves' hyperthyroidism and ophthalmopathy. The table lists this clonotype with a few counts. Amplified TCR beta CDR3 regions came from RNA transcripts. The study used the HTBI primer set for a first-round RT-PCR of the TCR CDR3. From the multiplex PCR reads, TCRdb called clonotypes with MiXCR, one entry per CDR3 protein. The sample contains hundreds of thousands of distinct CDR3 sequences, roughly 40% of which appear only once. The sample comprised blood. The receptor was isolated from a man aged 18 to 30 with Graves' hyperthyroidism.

CDR3 coding DNA: TGTGCCAGCAGTGGGACAGGTTGGGAAAAACTGTTTTTT. This sequence encodes CASSGTGWEKLFF. The V gene is TRBV6-1, the J gene TRBJ1-4, with TRBD1 matching over 7 bases. The CDR3 consists of 13 residues. After removal of 4 bases from V and 8 bases from J, the junction contained 4 bases not matched to a gene. Germline loops: CDR1 MNHNS, CDR2 SASEGT.